The 26 T cell receptor beta chains in this list originate from one sample, sequenced in a study of regulatory T cells in long-lasting Graves disease. Building of the TCR beta libraries involved iRepertoire HTBI primers and Arm-PCR of CDR3 regions. One entry per CDR3 protein, called by TCRdb with MiXCR from the multiplex PCR reads. The data contain 580,000 or so distinct CDR3 sequences, about 16% of them seen just once; the ten biggest clones take up 12%. Regarding time point: newly diagnosed GD, antithyroid drugs for less than 3 months. Generation of the TCR library employed RNA extracted from PBMCs. The data were also submitted as part of a second study, on T cells in Graves' hyperthyroidism and ophthalmopathy.

The sequencing used peripheral blood mononuclear cells (PBMCs), collected at new diagnosis, from a patient treated with antithyroid drugs. The source of these receptors is a man between 18 and 29 years old with Graves disease.

This clonotype was seen a few times. The chain recombines TRBV4-1 with TRBJ2-1; no reliable D call. The V gene's germline CDR1 is MGHRA and CDR2 YSYEKL. The CDR3 totals 17 residues. Trimming took off 0 bases at V and 0 bases at J, with 12 bases between the two ends. The DNA of the CDR3 is TGCGCCAGCAGCCAAGATCGACTGCCGAGCTCCTACAATGAGCAGTTCTTC. It encodes CASSQDRLPSSYNEQFF.

The CDR3 here is CASAFGGQGAGGYTF. The CDR3, as DNA: TGTGCCAGCGCCTTCGGGGGACAGGGGGCCGGTGGCTACACCTTC. The chain carries TRBV12-3 or TRBV12-4 and TRBJ1-2; TRBD1 matches 12 bases. The CDR3 runs 15 residues. With 8 bases clipped from V and 7 bases from J, the junction kept 11 bases outside the gene matches.

The chain links TRBV19 to TRBJ1-5; perhaps TRBD1 as D (5 bases). CDR3 length: 15 amino acids. Trimming took 3 bases from V and 8 from J, leaving 17 bases between them. CDR1 is LNHDA and CDR2 is SQIVND in the germline V gene (reference sequence). The CDR3 protein is CASSIGAGEGEPQHF. Here the CDR3 DNA reads TGTGCCAGTAGTATTGGCGCAGGCGAAGGGGAGCCCCAGCATTTT.

J is TRBJ2-3 and V is TRBV29-1; TRBD2 matches 8 bases. The trim removed 5 bases at V and 4 bases at J, leaving 14 bases unmatched. The CDR3 totals 16 residues. Germline V gene data show CDR1 as SQVTM and CDR2 as ANQGSEA. The CDR3 here is CSVMRGEAGGADTQYF. The CDR3 nucleotides are TGCAGCGTTATGAGGGGGGAGGCGGGAGGCGCAGATACGCAGTATTTT.

This clonotype has a handful of counts. J is TRBJ2-7 and V is TRBV19; unclear D gene. The V end lost 8 bases, the J end lost 1 base, and 12 bases lay between the germline ends. The CDR3 has 13 amino acids. Germline V CDR1 and CDR2: LNHDA, SQIVND (reference sequence). CDR3 sequence: CASGQGDSYEQYF. CDR3 DNA: TGTGCCAGTGGGCAAGGAGATTCCTACGAGCAGTACTTC.

This clonotype was found many times. The chain employs TRBV28 and TRBJ2-7; TRBD1 matches 10 bases. The V gene end was trimmed by 6 bases and the J gene end by 0 bases; junction bases not matched to a gene: 5. The CDR3 contains 15 residues. CDR1 and CDR2 (germline): MDHEN, SYDVKM. CDR3 region: CASREGQGLSYEQYF. CDR3 DNA: TGTGCCAGCAGAGAGGGACAGGGGCTCTCCTACGAGCAGTACTTC.

The chain is built from TRBV6-1 and TRBJ2-5; 8 positions match TRBD1. J lost 5 bases, V lost 7 bases, and 18 bases had no gene match. Germline V gene data show CDR1 as MNHNS and CDR2 as SASEGT. The CDR3 totals 17 residues. CDR3 sequence (DNA): TGTGCCAGCACCTTAGGATATCCAGGGGGCGCGTATGAGACCCAGTACTTC. It translates to CASTLGYPGGAYETQYF.

This clonotype was seen at least ten times. This rearrangement joins TRBV4-1 to TRBJ2-7, with D tentatively TRBD1 or TRBD2 (6 bases each). V was shortened by 0 bases and J by 5 bases, with 8 bases between the two germline ends. Germline V lookup: CDR1 MGHRA, CDR2 YSYEKL. The CDR3 is made up of 13 amino acids. The CDR3 DNA reads as TGCGCCAGCAGCCAAGATAGGGGGGACGAGCAGTACTTC. Translating it yields CASSQDRGDEQYF.

The genes are TRBV6-1 and TRBJ1-3; possibly TRBD1 for D (5 bases). The CDR3 totals 17 residues. Germline V gene sequence: CDR1 MNHNS, CDR2 SASEGT. The V gene lost 7 bases and the J gene lost 1 base, with 20 bases spanning the gap. CDR3 DNA: TGTGCCAGCATGGGGACGGCGTCGTACAGATCTGGAAACACCATATATTTT. Encoded protein: CASMGTASYRSGNTIYF.

The chain carries TRBV12-3 or TRBV12-4 and TRBJ2-5, with D perhaps given as TRBD1 or TRBD2 (5 bases each). V lost 7 bases, J lost 5 bases, and 17 bases lay in between. The CDR3 is 14 residues long. In nucleotides, the CDR3 is TGTGCCAGCACCCAGGACGGGGCCAGGGAGACCCAGTACTTC. It encodes CASTQDGARETQYF.

This clonotype was detected a few times. The chain recombines TRBV7-8 with TRBJ2-7; 9 nucleotides match TRBD1. Germline V CDR1 and CDR2: SGHVS, FQNEAQ. The CDR3 length is 15 residues. The J segment lost 4 bases and the V segment lost 4 bases, leaving 8 bases of the junction unmatched. The CDR3 region is CASSSSVGQGYEQYF. The CDR3 DNA reads as TGTGCCAGCAGCTCCTCCGTGGGACAGGGATACGAGCAGTACTTC.

The chain uses TRBV6-5 and TRBJ1-6; 7 bases map to TRBD1. J lost 7 bases, V lost 0 bases, and 3 bases had no gene match. CDR3 length: 15 amino acids. Per the germline V gene, CDR1 is MNHEY and CDR2 is SVGAGI. Written as DNA, the CDR3 is TGTGCCAGCAGTTACTCGACAGGGTTCAATTCACCCCTCCACTTT. Its translation is CASSYSTGFNSPLHF.

This clonotype was detected ten times or more. J is TRBJ2-1 and V is TRBV7-9; D is uncertain. Per the germline V gene, CDR1 is SEHNR and CDR2 is FQNEAQ (reference sequence). The length of the CDR3 is 12 residues. Trimming cost V 5 bases and J 5 bases, with 7 bases left between them. The DNA of the CDR3 is TGTGCCAGCAGCAATCCGGACAATGAGCAGTTCTTC. Protein product: CASSNPDNEQFF.

This clonotype has at least ten counts. The rearrangement joins TRBV12-3 or TRBV12-4 to TRBJ2-3, with unresolved D. The CDR3 has 12 amino acids. V lost 6 bases, J lost 3 bases, and 7 bases lay in between. CDR3 region: CASRPRTDTQYF. The CDR3 DNA is TGTGCCAGCAGACCTCGAACAGATACGCAGTATTTT.

The chain links TRBV7-9 to TRBJ2-4; the D is unclear. From germline, CDR1 is SEHNR and CDR2 FQNEAQ (reference sequence). The ends were cut back, 5 bases at V and 0 bases at J, with 8 bases in the middle. The CDR3 length is 14 residues. The CDR3, as DNA: TGTGCCAGCAGCGTTGACTTAGCCAAAAACATTCAGTACTTC. It translates to CASSVDLAKNIQYF.

This chain connects TRBV10-3 to TRBJ1-2, with TRBD1 matching 7 bases. Germline lookup yields CDR1 ENHRY and CDR2 SYGVKD. The ends lost 6 bases at V and 4 bases at J; junction bases unmatched: 8. The CDR3 length is 14 residues. CDR3 amino acids: CAIRGGTETYGYTF. Written as DNA, the CDR3 is TGTGCCATCAGAGGGGGGACAGAGACCTATGGCTACACCTTC.

The J gene is TRBJ1-2, the V gene TRBV7-9; 8 bases fit TRBD1. Germline lookup yields CDR1 SEHNR and CDR2 FQNEAQ (reference sequence). The CDR3 length is 15 residues. The J segment lost 3 bases and the V segment lost 5 bases, leaving 8 bases of the junction unmatched. The CDR3 reads CASSPQTGAHYGYTF. The CDR3 DNA follows: TGTGCCAGCAGCCCACAGACAGGGGCCCACTATGGCTACACCTTC.

This clonotype appeared many times. The gene calls are TRBV20-1 and TRBJ2-7, with D perhaps given as TRBD1 or TRBD2 (5 bases each). The CDR3 is made up of 12 amino acids. Germline V CDR1 and CDR2: DFQATT, SNEGSKA (reference sequence). V lost 4 bases and J 7 bases, leaving 14 bases between the germline ends. The CDR3 protein is CSATRPGREQYF. CDR3 nucleotides: TGCAGTGCTACGCGGCCGGGGCGGGAGCAGTACTTC.

This clonotype showed up many times. The chain recombines TRBV20-1 with TRBJ2-2; possibly TRBD1 for D (6 bases). The V gene lost 5 bases and the J gene lost 6 bases, with 7 bases spanning the gap. The germline V gene has CDR1 DFQATT and CDR2 SNEGSKA (reference sequence). The CDR3 has 11 amino acids. The CDR3 is CSAGQPGELFF. For the CDR3, the DNA is TGCAGTGCTGGACAGCCCGGGGAGCTGTTTTTT.

The V gene is TRBV14, the J gene TRBJ1-4; D is unresolved. Germline-derived CDR1 and CDR2 are SGHDN and FVKESK. The V and J ends lost 2 bases and 0 bases respectively, with 7 bases between them. CDR3 length equals 15 residues. CDR3 loop: CASSQQVATNEKLFF. The CDR3 bases are TGTGCCAGCAGCCAACAGGTTGCAACTAATGAAAAACTGTTTTTT.

There are many counts of this clonotype. This chain uses TRBV5-1 with TRBJ2-2, with 11 bases fitting TRBD2. V trimming: 5 bases; J trimming: 7 bases; junction bases outside the gene matches: 7. Looked up from germline, CDR1 is SGHRS and CDR2 is YFSETQ. This CDR3 spans 15 amino acids. The CDR3 DNA reads as TGCGCCAGCAGACCCCTAGCGGGAGGAGGCGGGGAGCTGTTTTTT. Translation: CASRPLAGGGGELFF.

This clonotype was found many times. The CDR3: CASSLEAGLSYEQYF. As DNA, the CDR3 is TGTGCCAGCAGCTTAGAGGCGGGACTTTCCTACGAGCAGTACTTC. The chain combines TRBV11-2 with TRBJ2-7; D may be TRBD2 (6 bases). Per the germline V gene, CDR1 is SGHAT and CDR2 is FQNNGV. This CDR3 region has 15 residues. Between the trimmed V and J ends, which lost 0 bases and 1 base, there was a span of 10 bases.

Ten or more counts support this clonotype. The rearrangement joins TRBV20-1 to TRBJ1-2; 9 nucleotides agree with TRBD1. CDR1 DFQATT and CDR2 SNEGSKA come from the germline V gene (reference sequence). The length of the CDR3 is 15 residues. J lost 8 bases, V lost 6 bases, and 16 bases had no gene match. This CDR3 is CSARLRDRVSYGYTF. The CDR3 region has the DNA TGCAGTGCCCGACTCCGGGACAGGGTCTCTTACGGCTACACCTTC.

In the case of this clonotype: A read error may explain this, as a much larger clone is one base away. The V gene is TRBV24-1, the J gene TRBJ2-1; D is possibly TRBD2 (6 bases). The CDR3 contains 16 residues. Germline CDR1 and CDR2: KGHDR and SFDVKD. The CDR3 is CATSGQTGDSYNERFF. The DNA for the CDR3 is TGTGCCACCAGTGGTCAAACGGGGGACTCCTACAATGAGCGGTTCTTC.

In its sample, this clonotype was seen a few times. The chain combines TRBV7-3 with TRBJ2-1; TRBD2 aligns across 9 bases. The CDR3 has 16 residues. The germline V gene has CDR1 SGHTA and CDR2 FQGTGA. With V trimmed by 2 bases and J by 6 bases, 8 bases remained unmatched. The CDR3 DNA is TGTGCCAGCAGCTTACGGGCGGGAGGGCCTATCAATGAGCAGTTCTTC. Translation: CASSLRAGGPINEQFF.

This clonotype was detected ten times or more. The chain carries TRBV12-3 or TRBV12-4 and TRBJ1-1, with TRBD1 matching 7 bases. This CDR3 spans 15 amino acids. Unmatched junction bases numbered 7, after V lost 5 bases and J lost 1 base. CDR3 sequence reads: CASSPGDRQNTEAFF. CDR3 nucleotide sequence: TGTGCCAGCAGTCCGGGGGACAGACAGAACACTGAAGCTTTCTTT.